Presented here are 5 T cell receptor beta chains from one specimen sequenced in a study of a mutant IDH1 vaccine in newly diagnosed glioma. Time point noted: week 35, safety follow-up. In every dose of vaccine, 300 ug of mutant IDH1 20-mer peptide was given alongside topical imiquimod. These TCRs are of unknown antigen specificity. TCRdb's table, derived via immunoSEQ multiplex PCR, lists solely in-frame clones and lacks some. Here the sample spans tens of thousands of clones, over 65% being singletons. Sequencing used PBMCs, obtained from a glioma patient whose treatment included an IDH1 peptide vaccine. Every receptor here comes from a middle-aged man with glioma.

This clone appeared once. The V and J genes are TRBV6-5 and TRBJ2-1; 9 bases align to TRBD1. Trimming cost V 6 bases and J 4 bases; bases outside gene matches: 7. Germline V CDR1 and CDR2: MNHEY, SVGAGI. The CDR3 spans 15 residues. CDR3 loop: CASSPAGTGYNEQFF. In DNA, the CDR3 is TGTGCCAGCAGCCCGGCCGGGACAGGGTACAATGAGCAGTTCTTC.

This chain joins TRBV6-1 and TRBJ1-2, with D possibly TRBD1 on 6 matching bases. Germline lookup yields CDR1 MNHNS and CDR2 SASEGT. The CDR3 runs to 13 residues. Trimming left V 4 bases short and J 5 bases short, with 11 bases between. Written as DNA, the CDR3 is TGTGCCAGCAGTGTAAGCGGACAGTATGGCTACACCTTC. Translated: CASSVSGQYGYTF.

The rearrangement joins TRBV28 to TRBJ2-3, with 9 bases identical to TRBD1. In germline, CDR1 is MDHEN, CDR2 SYDVKM. The length of the CDR3 is 19 residues. Trimming took 0 bases from V and 3 from J; bases not matched to a gene: 13. The CDR3 is CASSLWSLFKTGGTDTQYF. CDR3 DNA: TGTGCCAGCAGTTTATGGTCCTTATTCAAGACAGGGGGGACAGATACGCAGTATTTT.

This chain joins TRBV6-5 and TRBJ1-2; D perhaps matches TRBD1 (5 bases). Trimming took off 6 bases at V and 8 bases at J, with 19 bases between the two ends. Germline CDR1 MNHEY, CDR2 SVGAGI. The CDR3 totals 14 residues. CDR3 in amino acids: CASRPFSGGEGYTF. Here the CDR3 DNA reads TGTGCCAGCAGACCTTTTAGCGGGGGTGAGGGCTACACCTTC.

This sequence joins TRBV7-2 and TRBJ2-7; D not resolved. Trimming took off 5 bases at V and 5 bases at J, with 16 bases between the two ends. The CDR3 runs to 14 residues. Germline lookup yields CDR1 SGHTA and CDR2 FQGNSA. The DNA of the CDR3 is TGTGCCAGCAGCCCCAGTAGGATTGGACACGAGCAGTACGTC. This codes for CASSPSRIGHEQYV.